These 19 T cell receptor beta chains share one sample of origin, sequenced in a study of T cell changes during pregnancy in multiple sclerosis. The assay was immunoSEQ multiplex PCR, and TCRdb's table has in-frame clones only and misses some. Counted here are 25,000 to 35,000 clones, more than 70% occurring once; the ten biggest clones make up roughly 5.1%. This specimen consisted of CD8+ T cells from peripheral blood mononuclear cells, obtained in the first trimester of pregnancy. The receptors here all came from a female donor with multiple sclerosis, enrolled in a pregnancy study.

The chain combines TRBV25-1 with TRBJ1-3, with D maybe TRBD1 (6 bases). Germline V gene sequence: CDR1 MGHDK, CDR2 SYGVNS. This CDR3 is built from 18 residues. With 0 bases removed from V and 0 bases from J, the gap between germline ends came to 15 bases. The CDR3 protein is CASSEYLTGPSSGNTIYF. The DNA of the CDR3 is TGTGCCAGCAGTGAATACTTAACAGGGCCGAGCTCTGGAAACACCATATATTTT.

By share of the sample, this clone is medium-sized (0.01 to 0.1%). The chain is built from TRBV6-4 and TRBJ2-2, with D tentatively TRBD2 (6 bases). The CDR3 loop spans 14 amino acids. Germline V gene sequence: CDR1 MRHNA, CDR2 SNTAGT. The germline V and J ends were trimmed by 0 bases and 4 bases, with 6 bases remaining between them. CDR3 region: CASSDSTSTGELFF. The CDR3 DNA reads as TGTGCCAGCAGTGACTCGACTAGCACCGGGGAGCTGTTTTTT.

The genes are TRBV27 and TRBJ2-7, with D possibly being TRBD2 (5 bases). Trimming took 2 bases from V and 1 from J, leaving 15 bases between them. In germline, CDR1 is MNHEY, CDR2 SMNVEV (reference sequence). The CDR3 is 16 amino acids. The CDR3 sequence: CASSLISGKPSYEQYF. The CDR3 coding sequence is TGTGCCAGCAGTTTAATAAGCGGCAAGCCTTCCTACGAGCAGTACTTC.

The J gene is TRBJ1-1, the V gene TRBV5-1, with TRBD1 identical over 7 bases. The CDR3 is 14 amino acids. Losses at the gene ends were 7 bases for V and 4 bases for J; bases not matched to a gene: 10. Germline V gene data show CDR1 as SGHRS and CDR2 as YFSETQ. This CDR3 is CASGKYRGSTEAFF. CDR3 sequence (DNA): TGCGCCAGCGGCAAGTACAGGGGTAGCACTGAAGCTTTCTTT.

The chain is built from TRBV30 and TRBJ2-7; 8 nucleotides line up with TRBD2. The CDR3 contains 15 residues. Looked up from germline, CDR1 is GTSNPN and CDR2 is SVGIG (reference sequence). Trimming removed 1 base from V and 2 bases from J; junction bases left unmatched: 7. The DNA of the CDR3 is TGTGCCTGGAGTGGCCAGCGGGAGTACCCCTACGAGCAGTACTTC. Its protein is CAWSGQREYPYEQYF.

The chain uses TRBV7-9 and TRBJ2-1; no clear D gene. CDR3 length: 13 residues. The V end lost 5 bases, the J end lost 4 bases, and 9 bases lay between the germline ends. CDR1 SEHNR and CDR2 FQNEAQ come from the germline V gene (reference sequence). CDR3 sequence: CASSPVTYNEQFF. CDR3 coding DNA: TGTGCCAGCAGCCCCGTTACTTACAATGAGCAGTTCTTC. Supplemented by reference TRBV7-9 and TRBJ2-1, the full variable domain reads DTGVSQNPRHKITKRGQNVTFRCDPISEHNRLYWYRQTLGQGPEFLTYFQNEAQLEKSRLLSDRFSAERPKGSFSTLEIQRTEQGDSAMYLCASSPVTYNEQFFGPGTRLTVL.

This chain connects TRBV5-5 to TRBJ2-1, with 7 bases matching TRBD1. This CDR3 region has 15 residues. J gave up 3 bases and V 1 base, and 4 bases lay outside the gene matches. Germline CDR1 and CDR2: SGHKS and YYEKEE (reference sequence). Written as DNA, the CDR3 is TGTGCCAGCAGCTTGTACGACAGGGACTACAATGAGCAGTTCTTC. It specifies CASSLYDRDYNEQFF.

V gene TRBV10-1 combines with J gene TRBJ2-5, with TRBD2 matching 8 bases. The CDR3 is 14 residues long. Germline loops: CDR1 WNHNN, CDR2 SYGVQD (reference sequence). The junction had 8 bases not matched to a gene; V was cut back by 6 bases and J by 5 bases. The CDR3 sequence: CASSTSGRRETQYF. Written as DNA, the CDR3 is TGCGCCAGCAGCACTAGCGGTAGACGGGAGACCCAGTACTTC.

The chain uses TRBV25-1 and TRBJ1-1, with no clear D. The CDR3 contains 14 residues. Trimming removed 2 bases from V and 1 base from J, with 8 bases in between. The V gene's germline CDR1 is MGHDK and CDR2 SYGVNS. The CDR3 is CASSEAGSNTEAFF. CDR3 nucleotide sequence: TGTGCCAGCAGTGAAGCCGGTTCGAACACTGAAGCTTTCTTT.

The chain is built from TRBV5-1 and TRBJ2-3; TRBD2 matches at 11 bases. Trimming removed 0 bases from V and 4 bases from J; junction bases left unmatched: 4. The CDR3 runs to 16 residues. Germline loops: CDR1 SGHRS, CDR2 YFSETQ. The CDR3 region is CASSLATSGSPDTQYF. The CDR3 region has the DNA TGCGCCAGCAGCTTGGCCACTAGCGGGAGTCCAGATACGCAGTATTTT.

Judged by abundance, this clone is medium-sized. The chain carries TRBV6-4 and TRBJ2-2; TRBD1 matches at 8 bases. This CDR3 has 15 residues. V lost 2 bases to trimming and J lost 3 bases; unmatched junction nucleotides: 2. The germline gives CDR1 MRHNA, CDR2 SNTAGT. CDR3 region: CASSDNRGDTGELFF. In DNA, the CDR3 is TGTGCCAGCAGTGACAACAGGGGGGACACCGGGGAGCTGTTTTTT.

This clone qualifies as medium-sized. The chain is built from TRBV5-1 and TRBJ2-7, with 7 bases matching TRBD1. J lost 5 bases, V lost 0 bases, and 5 bases had no gene match. CDR1 is SGHRS, CDR2 YFSETQ, per germline. The CDR3 has 14 residues. Written as DNA, the CDR3 is TGCGCCAGCAGCTTGGCCGCGCAGGGGGACGAGCAGTACTTC. It translates to CASSLAAQGDEQYF.

The sample holds one count of this clone. This chain joins TRBV10-2 and TRBJ2-5, with 14 bases fitting TRBD2. From germline, CDR1 is WSHSY and CDR2 SAAADI. This CDR3 spans 18 amino acids. Unmatched junction bases numbered 13, after V lost 6 bases and J lost 4 bases. The CDR3 nucleotides are TGCGCCAGCAGCCTCCCCGGACTAGCGGGAGGTAGGCGAGAGACCCAGTACTTC. Its translation: CASSLPGLAGGRRETQYF.

The V gene is TRBV5-1, the J gene TRBJ2-5; 8 nucleotides agree with TRBD2. Germline V gives CDR1 SGHRS, CDR2 YFSETQ. V trimming: 5 bases; J trimming: 0 bases; junction bases outside the gene matches: 15. CDR3 length: 18 residues. The CDR3 DNA follows: TGCGCCAGCAGGCTCCTGAAGCGGGAGAAGGAGAACCAAGAGACCCAGTACTTC. Translation: CASRLLKREKENQETQYF.

The CDR3 sequence: CAWSTFGGTEAFF. For the CDR3, the DNA is TGTGCCTGGAGTACATTTGGGGGGACTGAAGCTTTCTTT. V gene TRBV30 combines with J gene TRBJ1-1; tentative D call: TRBD1 (5 bases). Trimming left V 2 bases short and J 5 bases short, with 12 bases between. The CDR3 is 13 residues long. Germline V lookup: CDR1 GTSNPN, CDR2 SVGIG (reference sequence).

The rearrangement links TRBV2 to TRBJ1-1; D may be TRBD1 (5 bases). The ends were cut back, 8 bases at V and 1 base at J, with 17 bases in the middle. The V gene's germline CDR1 is SNHLY and CDR2 FYNNEI. CDR3 length equals 15 residues. The DNA for the CDR3 is TGTGCCAGCCCGCGTCCGGAGGGGCAGAACACTGAAGCTTTCTTT. Its protein is CASPRPEGQNTEAFF.

V and J are TRBV5-6 and TRBJ1-4, with D tentatively TRBD1 (6 bases). The CDR3 totals 15 residues. V lost 4 bases and J lost 5, with 15 bases in between. The germline gives CDR1 SGHDT, CDR2 YYEEEE. CDR3: CASSLLDSLNEKLFF. In nucleotides, the CDR3 is TGTGCCAGCAGCCTATTGGACAGCTTGAATGAAAAACTGTTTTTT.

The chain has TRBV9 and TRBJ1-4; D is undetermined. Per germline, CDR1 SGDLS and CDR2 YYNGEE. The CDR3 is 12 residues long. The V end lost 3 bases, the J end lost 4 bases, and 4 bases lay between the germline ends. CDR3 protein: CASSAHNEKLFF. The CDR3 DNA follows: TGTGCCAGCAGCGCCCATAATGAAAAACTGTTTTTT.

The chain recombines TRBV5-4 with TRBJ1-2; 7 nucleotides match TRBD1. Germline-derived CDR1 and CDR2 are SGHNT and YYREEE (reference sequence). After removal of 4 bases from V and 3 bases from J, the junction contained 9 bases not matched to a gene. The CDR3 has 15 residues. The CDR3 nucleotides read TGTGCCAGCAGCCTTGGGACAGAGGGTCACTATGGCTACACCTTC. Protein product: CASSLGTEGHYGYTF.